These T cell receptor beta chains were read from a single sample in a study of T cells in Graves' hyperthyroidism and ophthalmopathy. TCRdb recomputed calls from the multiplex PCR reads with MiXCR, one row per CDR3 protein. The data contain about 350,000 distinct CDR3 sequences, around 18% of them singletons. Sequenced input: blood. The source is a woman between 40 and 50 years old with Graves' ophthalmopathy. Each CDR3 is given with its conserved first and last residue. Fields, in order: CDR3 protein, CDR3 DNA, clone size, D gene, V gene, J gene. The D gene is left open where the match is weak. Clone size is shown for a subset of rows, as once, few, many or a class of expanded clone.

cdr3_aa: CASSLWTGGDLGQETQYF
cdr3_nt: TGTGCCAGCAGTTTGTGGACAGGGGGCGACCTGGGGCAAGAGACCCAGTACTTC
clone_size: many
d_call: TRBD1
v_call: TRBV28
j_call: TRBJ2-5

cdr3_aa: CASSFLGGDTGELFF
cdr3_nt: TGTGCCAGCAGCTTTCTAGGCGGAGACACCGGGGAGCTGTTTTTT
clone_size: many
d_call: .
v_call: TRBV11-2
j_call: TRBJ2-2

cdr3_aa: CASSESPGPRETQYF
cdr3_nt: TGTGCCAGCAGTGAATCCCCTGGCCCGCGCGAGACCCAGTACTTC
clone_size: .
d_call: .
v_call: TRBV6-1
j_call: TRBJ2-5

cdr3_aa: CASSLPGQGYPGETQYF
cdr3_nt: TGCGCCAGCAGCTTACCGGGACAGGGTTATCCGGGGGAGACCCAGTACTTC
clone_size: many
d_call: TRBD1
v_call: TRBV5-1
j_call: TRBJ2-5

cdr3_aa: CATRDGGETQYF
cdr3_nt: TGTGCCACCCGGGATGGGGGGGAGACCCAGTACTTC
clone_size: .
d_call: .
v_call: TRBV24-1
j_call: TRBJ2-5

cdr3_aa: CASSTHRTYQPQHF
cdr3_nt: TGTGCCAGCAGTACCCATCGGACCTATCAGCCCCAGCATTTT
clone_size: few
d_call: .
v_call: TRBV6-2/TRBV6-3
j_call: TRBJ1-5

cdr3_aa: CASSYREGPEELFF
cdr3_nt: TGTGCCAGCAGTTACCGGGAGGGCCCAGAGGAGCTGTTTTTT
clone_size: many
d_call: TRBD2
v_call: TRBV6-2/TRBV6-3
j_call: TRBJ2-2

cdr3_aa: CASSDGGTGVYGYTF
cdr3_nt: TGTGCCAGCAGTGACGGCGGGACAGGGGTCTATGGCTACACCTTC
clone_size: many
d_call: TRBD1
v_call: TRBV2
j_call: TRBJ1-2

cdr3_aa: CASSTRRRENIQYF
cdr3_nt: TGTGCCAGCAGCACCCGGCGGCGGGAAAACATTCAGTACTTC
clone_size: .
d_call: .
v_call: TRBV6-1
j_call: TRBJ2-4

cdr3_aa: CASSRGAGVTGELFF
cdr3_nt: TGTGCCAGCAGCCGTGGAGCGGGAGTAACCGGGGAGCTGTTTTTT
clone_size: many
d_call: TRBD2
v_call: TRBV7-9
j_call: TRBJ2-2

cdr3_aa: CASLGITGRDSYEQYF
cdr3_nt: TGTGCCAGCCTCGGTATAACCGGACGGGACTCCTACGAGCAGTACTTC
clone_size: many
d_call: .
v_call: TRBV27
j_call: TRBJ2-7

cdr3_aa: CASSFDTEWRGETQYF
cdr3_nt: TGTGCCAGCAGCTTCGACACGGAGTGGAGGGGGGAGACCCAGTACTTC
clone_size: .
d_call: .
v_call: TRBV7-8
j_call: TRBJ2-5